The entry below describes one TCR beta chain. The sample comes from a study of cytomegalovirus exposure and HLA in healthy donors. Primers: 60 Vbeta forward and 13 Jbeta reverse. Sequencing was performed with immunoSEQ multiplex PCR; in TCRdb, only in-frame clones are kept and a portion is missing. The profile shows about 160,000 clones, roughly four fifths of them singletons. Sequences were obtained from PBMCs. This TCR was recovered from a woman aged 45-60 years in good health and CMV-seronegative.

CDR3 amino acids: CASSEAPSRGQREYSWTYNEQFF. The CDR3 region has the DNA TGTGCCAGCAGTGAAGCGCCCTCCAGGGGACAGCGGGAGTATTCTTGGACCTACAATGAGCAGTTCTTC. The chain is built from TRBV6-1 and TRBJ2-1; a weak D match, TRBD2 (8 bases). CDR3 size: 23 residues. Trimming shortened V by 0 bases and J by 2 bases, and 32 bases separated the two germline ends. Per the germline V gene, CDR1 is MNHNS and CDR2 is SASEGT.